This T cell receptor (beta chain) was sequenced in a study of blood T cell repertoires in COVID-19. Whole-study context: The recovered donors of Cohort 3 showed two negative PCRs, clearance, or symptom resolution.

Per germline, CDR1 MNHEY and CDR2 SVGEGT. This CDR3 region has 12 residues. V was clipped by 0 bases and J by 7 bases, with 4 bases between them. In the original workflow: Reference gene primer amplification gave estimated nucleated cell counts. Libraries were prepared by immunoSEQ multiplex PCR; TCRdb keeps only in-frame clonotypes and omits some of them. The D gene and trimming were derived from the DNA, and the V and J assignments and clone size from that table. The data show over 150,000 clones, approximately 79% seen once. The sequence was obtained from a woman between 65 and 79 years old in a cohort exposed to, infected with or recovered from COVID-19 (not recorded which). Sequencing was done on a sample of PBMCs or T cells enriched from blood (not recorded which). This chain connects TRBV6-2 or TRBV6-3 to TRBJ1-3; D remains unclear. The CDR3 loop is CASSYSENTIYF. The DNA of the CDR3 is TGTGCCAGCAGTTACTCCGAGAACACCATATATTTT.